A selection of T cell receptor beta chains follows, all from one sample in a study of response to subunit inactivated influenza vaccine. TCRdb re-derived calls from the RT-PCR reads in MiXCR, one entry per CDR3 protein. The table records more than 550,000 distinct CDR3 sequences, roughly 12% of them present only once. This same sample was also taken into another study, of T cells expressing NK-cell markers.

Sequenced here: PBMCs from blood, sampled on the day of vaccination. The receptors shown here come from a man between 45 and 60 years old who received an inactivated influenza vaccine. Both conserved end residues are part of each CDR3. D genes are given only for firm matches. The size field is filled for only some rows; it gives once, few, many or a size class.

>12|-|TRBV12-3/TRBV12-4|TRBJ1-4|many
TGTGCCAGCAGTCCGGGGGGGGAAAAACTGTTTTTT
CASSPGGEKLFF
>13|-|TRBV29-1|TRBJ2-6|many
TGCAGCCCCCCCGGATATGGGGCCAACGTCCTGACTTTC
CSPPGYGANVLTF
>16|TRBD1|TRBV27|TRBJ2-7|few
TGTGCCAGCAGTTTCACCGGGGAACAGGGGTACTACGAGCAGTACTTC
CASSFTGEQGYYEQYF
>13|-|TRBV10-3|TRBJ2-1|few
TGTGCCATCCTTAACAGGGTGGGCAATGAGCAGTTCTTC
CAILNRVGNEQFF
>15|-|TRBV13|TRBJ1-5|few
TGTGCCAGCAGCTTATCAGGGGCCGCTCCTCAGCCCCAGCATTTT
CASSLSGAAPQPQHF
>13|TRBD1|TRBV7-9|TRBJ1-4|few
TGTGCCAGCTGCAGGGACAGAAATGAAAAACTGTTTTTT
CASCRDRNEKLFF
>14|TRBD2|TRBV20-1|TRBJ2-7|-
TGCAGTGCTAACCCTGAACTAGCGACCTACGAGCAGTACTTC
CSANPELATYEQYF
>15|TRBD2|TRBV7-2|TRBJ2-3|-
TGTGCCAGCAGCTTAGTGCGGGAGTCCACAGATACGCAGTATTTT
CASSLVRESTDTQYF
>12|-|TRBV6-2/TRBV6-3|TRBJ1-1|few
TGTGCCAGCAGTTACTTCGGGGCCGAAGCTTTCTTT
CASSYFGAEAFF
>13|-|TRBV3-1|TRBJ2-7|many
TGTGCCAGCAGCCAAAGACAGTCATCCGAGCAGTACTTC
CASSQRQSSEQYF
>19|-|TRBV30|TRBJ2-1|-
TGTGCCTGGAGTGTACCCCCCCAAGGTTCTGGTATCCGGGGCAATGAGCAGTTCTTC
CAWSVPPQGSGIRGNEQFF
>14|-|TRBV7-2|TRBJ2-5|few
TGTGCCAGCAGCCATTACTTGTTTCAAGAGACCCAGTACTTC
CASSHYLFQETQYF
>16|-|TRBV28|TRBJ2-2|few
TGTGCCAGCAGCCCAGACTCCTACGCGAACACCGGGGAGCTGTTTTTT
CASSPDSYANTGELFF
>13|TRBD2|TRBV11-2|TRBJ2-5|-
TGTGCCAGCAGCTTAGATCCGGGGGGGACCCAGTACTTC
CASSLDPGGTQYF
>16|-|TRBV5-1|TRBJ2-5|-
TGCGCCAGCAGCTTAAACGTTCTAACTAGCTCTGAGACCCAGTACTTC
CASSLNVLTSSETQYF
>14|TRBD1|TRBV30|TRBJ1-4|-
TGTGCCTGGAGTTCATGGGACAGCGCTGAAAAACTGTTTTTT
CAWSSWDSAEKLFF
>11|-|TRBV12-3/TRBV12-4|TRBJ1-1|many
TGTGCCAGCAGTCCTCGGACGGAAGCTTTCTTT
CASSPRTEAFF
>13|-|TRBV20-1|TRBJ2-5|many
TGCAGTGCTAGATGGCAGGGAGGAGAGACCCAGTACTTC
CSARWQGGETQYF
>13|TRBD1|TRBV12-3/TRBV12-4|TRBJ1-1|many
TGTGCCAGCAGCACGGACAGGGACACTGAAGCTTTCTTT
CASSTDRDTEAFF
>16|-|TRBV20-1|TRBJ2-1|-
TGCAGTGCTAGTGTAAAATCAGGGGGGAGTTACAATGAGCAGTTCTTC
CSASVKSGGSYNEQFF
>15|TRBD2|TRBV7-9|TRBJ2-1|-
TGTGCCAGCAGCCTCCGCGGACTAGAGATAGATGAGCAGTTCTTC
CASSLRGLEIDEQFF
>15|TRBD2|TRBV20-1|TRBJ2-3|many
TGCAGTGCTAGAGATGTTCTAGCGGGAACGGATACGCAGTATTTT
CSARDVLAGTDTQYF
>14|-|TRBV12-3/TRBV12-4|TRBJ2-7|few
TGTGCCAGCAGTTTAATAACGTACTCCTACGAGCAGTACTTC
CASSLITYSYEQYF
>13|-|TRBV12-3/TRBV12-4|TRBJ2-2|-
TGTGCCAGCATAGGGACTAACACCGGGGAGCTGTTTTTT
CASIGTNTGELFF
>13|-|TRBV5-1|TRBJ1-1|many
TGCGCCAGCAGCCGCGCGGCGGGTGAAGAAGCTTTCTTT
CASSRAAGEEAFF